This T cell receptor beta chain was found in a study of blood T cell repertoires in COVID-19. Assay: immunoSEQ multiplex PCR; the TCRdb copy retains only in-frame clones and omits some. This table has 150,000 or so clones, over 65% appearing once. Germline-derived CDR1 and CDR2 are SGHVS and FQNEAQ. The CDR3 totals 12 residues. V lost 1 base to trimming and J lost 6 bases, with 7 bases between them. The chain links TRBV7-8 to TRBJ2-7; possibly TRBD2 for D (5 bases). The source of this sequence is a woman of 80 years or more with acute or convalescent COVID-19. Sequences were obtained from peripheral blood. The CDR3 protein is CASSLGLAEQYF. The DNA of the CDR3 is TGTGCCAGCAGCTTAGGCCTAGCCGAGCAGTACTTC. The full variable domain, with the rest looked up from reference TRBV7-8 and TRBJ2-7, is GAGVSQSPRYKVAKRGQDVALRCDPISGHVSLFWYQQALGQGPEFLTYFQNEAQLDKSGLPSDRFFAERPEGSVSTLKIQRTQQEDSAVYLCASSLGLAEQYFGPGTRLTVT.